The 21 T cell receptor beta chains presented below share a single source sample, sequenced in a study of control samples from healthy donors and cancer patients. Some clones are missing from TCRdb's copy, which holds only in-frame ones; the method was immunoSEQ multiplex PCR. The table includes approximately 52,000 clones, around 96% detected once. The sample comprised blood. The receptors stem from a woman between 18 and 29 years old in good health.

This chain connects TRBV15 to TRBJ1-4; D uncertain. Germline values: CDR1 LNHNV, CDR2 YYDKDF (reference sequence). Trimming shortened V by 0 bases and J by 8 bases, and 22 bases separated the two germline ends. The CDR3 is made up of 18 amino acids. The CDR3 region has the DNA TGTGCCACCAGCAGAGATGGTCCCAAAATTTGGTTAGGCGAAAAACTGTTTTTT. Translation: CATSRDGPKIWLGEKLFF.

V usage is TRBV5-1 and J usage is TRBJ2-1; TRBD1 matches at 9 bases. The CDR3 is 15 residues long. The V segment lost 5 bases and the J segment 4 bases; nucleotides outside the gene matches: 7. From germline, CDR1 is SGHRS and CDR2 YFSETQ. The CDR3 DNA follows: TGCGCCAGCAGACTCGGGACAGGGAGGTACAATGAGCAGTTCTTC. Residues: CASRLGTGRYNEQFF.

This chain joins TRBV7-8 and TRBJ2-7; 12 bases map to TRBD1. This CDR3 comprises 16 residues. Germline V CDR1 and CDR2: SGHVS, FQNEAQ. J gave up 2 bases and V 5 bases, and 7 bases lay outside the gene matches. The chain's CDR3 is CASSIHRDRGPYEQYF. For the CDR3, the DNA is TGTGCCAGCAGCATTCACCGGGACAGGGGGCCCTACGAGCAGTACTTC.

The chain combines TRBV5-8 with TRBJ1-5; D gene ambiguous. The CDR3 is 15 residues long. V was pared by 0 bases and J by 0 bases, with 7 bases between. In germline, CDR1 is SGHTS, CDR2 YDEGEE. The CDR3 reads CASSLEELSNQPQHF. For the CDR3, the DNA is TGTGCCAGCAGCTTGGAGGAACTTAGCAATCAGCCCCAGCATTTT.

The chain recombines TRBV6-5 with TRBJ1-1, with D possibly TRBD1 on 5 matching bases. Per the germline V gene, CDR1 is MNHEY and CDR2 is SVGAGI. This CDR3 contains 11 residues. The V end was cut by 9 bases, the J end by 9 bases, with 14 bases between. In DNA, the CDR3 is TGTGCCAGTACCCACAGGAACCAAGCTTTCTTT. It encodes CASTHRNQAFF.

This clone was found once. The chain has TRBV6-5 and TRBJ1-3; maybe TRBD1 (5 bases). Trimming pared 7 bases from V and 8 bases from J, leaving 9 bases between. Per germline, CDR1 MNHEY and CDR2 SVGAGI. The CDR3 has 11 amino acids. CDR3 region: CASTEGYTIYF. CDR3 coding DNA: TGTGCCAGCACCGAGGGGTACACCATATATTTT.

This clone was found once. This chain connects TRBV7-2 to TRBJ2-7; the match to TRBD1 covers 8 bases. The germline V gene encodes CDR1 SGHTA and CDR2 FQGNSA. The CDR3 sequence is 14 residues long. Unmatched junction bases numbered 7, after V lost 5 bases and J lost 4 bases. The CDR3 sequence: CASSTGTGPYEQYF. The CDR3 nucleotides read TGTGCCAGCAGCACCGGGACAGGACCTTACGAGCAGTACTTC.

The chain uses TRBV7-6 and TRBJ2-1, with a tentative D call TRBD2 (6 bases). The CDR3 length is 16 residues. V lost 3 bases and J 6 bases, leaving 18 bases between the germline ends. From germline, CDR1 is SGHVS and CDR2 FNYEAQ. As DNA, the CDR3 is TGTGCCAGCAGCTTTATAACGGGGGACGGTCTCAATGAGCAGTTCTTC. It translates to CASSFITGDGLNEQFF.

CDR3: CASRGDRVSYNSPLHF. For the CDR3, the DNA is TGTGCCAGCAGAGGTGACAGGGTCTCCTATAATTCACCCCTCCACTTT. The chain recombines TRBV2 with TRBJ1-6; 7 positions match TRBD1. After removal of 6 bases from V and 0 bases from J, the junction contained 5 bases not matched to a gene. The CDR3 length is 16 residues. CDR1 is SNHLY, CDR2 FYNNEI, per germline.

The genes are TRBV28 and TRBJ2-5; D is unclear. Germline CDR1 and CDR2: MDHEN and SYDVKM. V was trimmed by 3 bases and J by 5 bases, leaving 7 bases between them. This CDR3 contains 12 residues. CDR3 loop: CASSLLGETQYF. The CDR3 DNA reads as TGTGCCAGCAGTTTGCTTGGCGAGACCCAGTACTTC.

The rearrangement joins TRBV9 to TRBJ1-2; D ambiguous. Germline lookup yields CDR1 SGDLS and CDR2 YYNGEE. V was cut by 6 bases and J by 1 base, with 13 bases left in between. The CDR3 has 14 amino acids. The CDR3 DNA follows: TGTGCCAGCAAAGAGGGCTTGGGTAACTATGGCTACACCTTC. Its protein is CASKEGLGNYGYTF.

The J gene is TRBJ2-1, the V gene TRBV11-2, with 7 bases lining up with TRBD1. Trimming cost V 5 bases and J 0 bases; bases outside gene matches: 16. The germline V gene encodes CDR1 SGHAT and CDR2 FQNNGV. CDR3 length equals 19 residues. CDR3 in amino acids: CASSRKRTGHTSSYNEQFF. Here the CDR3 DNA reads TGTGCCAGCAGCCGAAAGAGGACAGGCCACACTAGCTCCTACAATGAGCAGTTCTTC.

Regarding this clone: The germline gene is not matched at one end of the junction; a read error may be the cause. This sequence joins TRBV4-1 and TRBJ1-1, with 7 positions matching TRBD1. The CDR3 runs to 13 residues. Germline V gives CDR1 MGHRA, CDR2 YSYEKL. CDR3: CASSQDRDTEAFF. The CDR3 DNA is TGCGCCAGCAGTCAAGACAGGGACACTGAAGCTTTCTTT.

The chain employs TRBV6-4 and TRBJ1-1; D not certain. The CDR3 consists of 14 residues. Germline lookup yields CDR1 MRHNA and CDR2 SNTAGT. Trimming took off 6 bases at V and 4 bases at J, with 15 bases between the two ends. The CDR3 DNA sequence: TGTGCCAGCAGCGACGGAACCTCGGGCACTGAAGCTTTCTTT. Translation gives CASSDGTSGTEAFF.

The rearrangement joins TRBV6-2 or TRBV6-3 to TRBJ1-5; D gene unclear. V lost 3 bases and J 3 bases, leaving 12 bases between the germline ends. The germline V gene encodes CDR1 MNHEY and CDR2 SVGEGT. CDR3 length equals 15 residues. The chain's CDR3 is CASSYGSGYNQPQHF. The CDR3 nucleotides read TGTGCCAGCAGTTATGGTTCAGGTTACAATCAGCCCCAGCATTTT.

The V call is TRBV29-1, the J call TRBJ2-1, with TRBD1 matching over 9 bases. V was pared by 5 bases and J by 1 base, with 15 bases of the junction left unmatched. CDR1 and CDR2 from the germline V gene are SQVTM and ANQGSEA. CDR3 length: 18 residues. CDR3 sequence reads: CSVIGIGFGQGSYNEQFF. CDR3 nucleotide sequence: TGCAGCGTTATAGGGATAGGTTTCGGACAGGGGTCCTACAATGAGCAGTTCTTC.

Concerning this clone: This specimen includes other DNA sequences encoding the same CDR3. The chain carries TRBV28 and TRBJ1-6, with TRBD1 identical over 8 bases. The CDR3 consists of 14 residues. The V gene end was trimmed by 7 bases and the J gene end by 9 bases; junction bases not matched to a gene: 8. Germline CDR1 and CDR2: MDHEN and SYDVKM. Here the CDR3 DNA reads TGTGCCAGCAACCCGACAGGGGTTGGTTCACCCCTCCACTTT. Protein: CASNPTGVGSPLHF. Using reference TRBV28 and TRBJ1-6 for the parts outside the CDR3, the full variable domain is DVKVTQSSRYLVKRTGEKVFLECVQDMDHENMFWYRQDPGLGLRLIYFSYDVKMKEKGDIPEGYSVSREKKERFSLILESASTNQTSMYLCASNPTGVGSPLHFGNGTRLTVT.

CDR3 protein: CASRLVGEQFF. CDR3 nucleotide sequence: TGTGCCAGTCGACTAGTTGGTGAGCAGTTCTTC. This rearrangement joins TRBV2 to TRBJ2-1, with D possibly being TRBD2 (6 bases). Germline lookup yields CDR1 SNHLY and CDR2 FYNNEI. The ends were cut back, 9 bases at V and 9 bases at J, with 12 bases in the middle. The CDR3 spans 11 residues.

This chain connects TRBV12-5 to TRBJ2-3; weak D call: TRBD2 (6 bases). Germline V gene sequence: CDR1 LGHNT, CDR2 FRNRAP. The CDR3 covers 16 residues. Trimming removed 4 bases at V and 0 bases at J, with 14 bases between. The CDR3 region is CASGWGLGGSTDTQYF. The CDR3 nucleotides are TGTGCTAGTGGTTGGGGACTCGGCGGTAGCACAGATACGCAGTATTTT.

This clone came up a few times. The CDR3 loop is CASSQGGHNEQFF. Written as DNA, the CDR3 is TGTGCCAGCAGCCAAGGGGGCCACAATGAGCAGTTCTTC. The gene calls are TRBV3-1 (or the pseudogene TRBV3-2) and TRBJ2-1, with a weak D call TRBD1 (5 bases). The CDR3 covers 13 residues. The germline V and J ends were trimmed by 1 base and 5 bases, with 6 bases remaining between them. The germline gives CDR1 LGHDT, CDR2 YNNKEL (reference sequence).

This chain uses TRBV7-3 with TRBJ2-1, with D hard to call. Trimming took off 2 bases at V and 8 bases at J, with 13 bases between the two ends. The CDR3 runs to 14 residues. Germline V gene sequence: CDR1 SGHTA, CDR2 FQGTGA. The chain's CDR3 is CASSLYPGSYEQFF. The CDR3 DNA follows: TGTGCCAGCAGCTTATATCCAGGATCATATGAGCAGTTCTTC.